Listed below are T cell receptor beta chains from one sample, sequenced in a study of CD8 T cells in Susac syndrome. TCRdb re-called the immunoSEQ multiplex PCR reads through MiXCR, storing one row per CDR3 protein. Of roughly 120,000 distinct CDR3 sequences listed, around 94% are singletons. The specimen was CD4+ T cells from PBMCs. These receptors all come from a human donor in good health. Each CDR3 is given with its conserved first and last residue. The order of the fields is J gene, D gene, clone size, V gene, CDR3 DNA, CDR3 protein. The D gene is left open where the match is weak. Where a row states a size, it is once, few, many or the class of an expanded clone; other rows omit it.

TRBJ2-7 | TRBD1 | - | TRBV12-3/TRBV12-4 | TGTGCCAGCAGCCTGGGACAGAACCAGTACTTC | CASSLGQNQYF
TRBJ1-1 | - | - | TRBV6-2/TRBV6-3 | TGTGCCAGCAGTTACTCGAATAGAGCTTTCTTT | CASSYSNRAFF
TRBJ1-1 | - | - | TRBV29-1 | TGCAGCGCATCACAGAGACTGAACACTGAAGCTTTCTTT | CSASQRLNTEAFF
TRBJ2-2 | - | once | TRBV5-1 | TGCGCCAGCAGCTTGCCTAGGAGTGATACTGCGAACACCGGGGAGCTGTTTTTT | CASSLPRSDTANTGELFF
TRBJ1-5 | - | - | TRBV18 | TGTGCCAGCTCACCTTGGGCAGGGACTCAGCCCCAGCATTTT | CASSPWAGTQPQHF
TRBJ2-2 | TRBD2 | - | TRBV5-1 | TGCGCCAGCAGCTTGGCAGATTCAGGACTAGCTTCTAACACCGGGGAGCTGTTTTTT | CASSLADSGLASNTGELFF
TRBJ2-2 | - | - | TRBV27 | TGTGCCAGCAGTTTTTCTTGGCTAGCCTCCCCCGGGGAGCTGTTTTTT | CASSFSWLASPGELFF
TRBJ2-1 | - | - | TRBV5-4 | TGTGCCAGCAGCTTGGAGGCGGGATCCTACAATGAGCAGTTCTTC | CASSLEAGSYNEQFF
TRBJ2-7 | - | - | TRBV6-2/TRBV6-3 | TGTGCCAGCACCACGGGGGCAGGCTACGAGCAGTACTTC | CASTTGAGYEQYF
TRBJ2-1 | TRBD1 | - | TRBV12-3/TRBV12-4 | TGTGCCAGCAATGGACAGGGCACCTCATCTGGGTTCTTC | CASNGQGTSSGFF
TRBJ2-1 | TRBD1 | - | TRBV7-9 | TGTGCCAGCAGCTCCTCAGGTCGGACAGGGGACAACTACAATGAGCAGTTCTTC | CASSSSGRTGDNYNEQFF
TRBJ1-3 | - | once | TRBV2 | TGTGCCAGCAGTGACGCGGGACGCCTGAACACCATATATTTT | CASSDAGRLNTIYF
TRBJ1-2 | - | once | TRBV27 | TGTGCCAGCAGTTTATCGTGGAGCTATAGTGGCTACACCTTC | CASSLSWSYSGYTF
TRBJ2-5 | TRBD2 | - | TRBV6-4 | TGTGCCAGCAGCCTCGGACTAGGGGAGACCCAGTACTTC | CASSLGLGETQYF
TRBJ1-3 | - | - | TRBV20-1 | TGCAGTGCGACCGATGGCTTACTCTCTGGAAACACCATATATTTT | CSATDGLLSGNTIYF
TRBJ2-4 | - | - | TRBV29-1 | TGCAGCGTAGCCGGGGCTCGGGACATTCAGTACTTC | CSVAGARDIQYF
TRBJ1-2 | - | - | TRBV29-1 | TGCAGCGTTGTTCGGGACTATGGCTACACCTTC | CSVVRDYGYTF
TRBJ2-5 | TRBD2 | - | TRBV9 | TGTGCCAGCAGCGTAGCCGGGAGGGCCGGAGAGACCCAGTACTTC | CASSVAGRAGETQYF
TRBJ1-5 | - | - | TRBV28 | TGTGCCAGCCGAATAGGGAACAGGGTTCATCAGCCCCAGCATTTT | CASRIGNRVHQPQHF
TRBJ1-2 | TRBD1 | - | TRBV20-1 | TGCAGCGTCCGGGACAGCCCTAACTATGGCTACACCTTC | CSVRDSPNYGYTF
TRBJ2-1 | - | - | TRBV2 | TGTGCCAGCAAGACTGGCGGCTCTAGCTCCTACAATGAGCAGTTCTTC | CASKTGGSSSYNEQFF
TRBJ2-2 | TRBD2 | - | TRBV5-1 | TGCGCCAGCAGCTTGGATGCGGGAGGACGGAACACCGGGGAGCTGTTTTTT | CASSLDAGGRNTGELFF
TRBJ2-7 | TRBD2 | - | TRBV11-2 | TGTGCCAGCAGCTTAGAGGACCCCCGACTAGCGGGAGTGGAGTCCTACGAGCAGTACTTC | CASSLEDPRLAGVESYEQYF
TRBJ2-3 | - | - | TRBV29-1 | TGCAGCGTTGAACAGCCACAGTATAGCACAGATACGCAGTATTTT | CSVEQPQYSTDTQYF
TRBJ1-2 | - | - | TRBV20-1 | TGCAGTGCTAGACTAACAGAGGGAGTCTCTCCATTCACCTTC | CSARLTEGVSPFTF
TRBJ2-5 | TRBD2 | - | TRBV7-2 | TGTGCCAGCAGCTTATCGATAGCGGGAGGGCAAGAGACCCAGTACTTC | CASSLSIAGGQETQYF
TRBJ2-7 | TRBD1 | - | TRBV20-1 | TGCAGTGCTGGACAGGGGGGCAACGAGCAGTACTTC | CSAGQGGNEQYF
TRBJ2-1 | - | - | TRBV19 | TGTGCCAGTAGTATTAGGGGGGAGAGGTACAATGAGCAGTTCTTC | CASSIRGERYNEQFF
TRBJ2-2 | - | - | TRBV11-1 | TGTGCCAGCAGCTCACAGAACACCGGGGAGCTGTTTTTT | CASSSQNTGELFF
TRBJ2-3 | - | - | TRBV12-3/TRBV12-4 | TGTGCCAGCAGTTTCCTAGCGAGCACAGATACGCAGTATTTT | CASSFLASTDTQYF
TRBJ2-2 | - | - | TRBV5-1 | TGCGCCAGCAGGGGGACCAACACCGGGGAGCTGTTTTTT | CASRGTNTGELFF
TRBJ1-1 | - | - | TRBV10-3 | TGTGCCATCAGACAGGGTGAGGATACTGAAGCTTTCTTT | CAIRQGEDTEAFF